These 19 T cell receptor beta chains came from one sample sequenced in a study of human T cells and chemical hapten exposure. TCRdb re-analysed the RACE reads in MiXCR, keeping a single row per CDR3 protein. Among about 340,000 distinct CDR3 sequences listed, under 8% were seen once. Time point indicated: patch test 1, 2 weeks after DPC sensitization. As to treatment: therapeutic diphenylcyclopropenone sensitization with weekly scalp DPC. Sequenced material: whole blood, taken in connection with sensitization to the hapten diphenylcyclopropenone (DPC). The receptors come from a woman younger than 30 with alopecia areata. Some clones in this sample may be carry-over from other donors' samples.

The V and J genes are TRBV4-1 and TRBJ2-6; TRBD1 is a possible D gene (5 bases). In germline, CDR1 is MGHRA, CDR2 YSYEKL. The CDR3 runs to 18 residues. V was cut by 0 bases and J by 0 bases, with 12 bases left in between. The CDR3 sequence is CASSQDGRVSSGANVLTF. DNA for the CDR3: TGCGCCAGCAGCCAAGACGGCAGGGTTTCCTCTGGGGCCAACGTCCTGACTTTC.

This clonotype was observed a few times. The chain uses TRBV6-5 and TRBJ1-1; maybe TRBD1 (5 bases). This CDR3 contains 15 residues. Germline CDR1 MNHEY, CDR2 SVGAGI. V was pared by 0 bases and J by 7 bases, with 15 bases between. The CDR3 loop is CASSYSITGDNEAFF. CDR3 in DNA: TGTGCCAGCAGTTACTCGATCACGGGGGATAATGAAGCTTTCTTT.

The chain uses TRBV3-1 and TRBJ2-2; D not certain. CDR3 size: 12 residues. CDR1 and CDR2 from the germline V gene are LGHDT and YNNKEL (reference sequence). Trimming removed 1 base from V and 6 bases from J, with 3 bases in between. CDR3 residues: CASSQGAGELFF. In DNA, the CDR3 is TGTGCCAGCAGCCAAGGGGCCGGGGAGCTGTTTTTT.

The chain is built from TRBV6-2 or TRBV6-3 and TRBJ1-5; no firm D call. Germline values: CDR1 MNHEY, CDR2 SVGEGT. The CDR3 contains 17 residues. V gave up 2 bases and J gave up 9 bases, with 23 bases separating them. The CDR3 loop reads CASSYAETAPTMTPQHF. The CDR3, as DNA: TGTGCCAGCAGTTACGCGGAGACTGCCCCGACTATGACGCCCCAGCATTTT.

This clonotype turned up a few times. The V call is TRBV12-3 or TRBV12-4, the J call TRBJ1-2; D gene unclear. The CDR3 has 16 residues. V was pared by 0 bases and J by 1 base, with 12 bases between. This CDR3 reads CASSLAGSGFNYGYTF. In nucleotides, the CDR3 is TGTGCCAGCAGTTTAGCGGGATCGGGCTTTAACTATGGCTACACCTTC.

This chain joins TRBV12-3 or TRBV12-4 and TRBJ1-1; 10 bases are shared with TRBD1. The trim removed 6 bases at V and 5 bases at J, leaving 6 bases unmatched. CDR3 size: 14 residues. CDR3 DNA sequence: TGTGCCAGCAGCCCGCTGGGACAGGGGACTGAAGCTTTCTTT. Encoded protein: CASSPLGQGTEAFF.

This clonotype occurred a few times. The chain has TRBV28 and TRBJ2-1; D not resolved. Germline V gene lookup returns CDR1 MDHEN and CDR2 SYDVKM. V was trimmed by 5 bases and J by 6 bases, leaving 11 bases between them. This CDR3 has 13 residues. This CDR3 reads CASSRVLFNEQFF. CDR3 in DNA: TGTGCCAGCAGTCGCGTACTCTTCAATGAGCAGTTCTTC.

This clonotype has a handful of counts. The chain uses TRBV20-1 and TRBJ1-2; D uncertain. The CDR3 contains 12 residues. Between the trimmed V and J ends, which lost 7 bases and 2 bases, there was a span of 11 bases. Per germline, CDR1 DFQATT and CDR2 SNEGSKA (reference sequence). CDR3 residues: CSVPWSNYGYTF. Written as DNA, the CDR3 is TGCAGTGTCCCCTGGTCCAACTATGGCTACACCTTC.

V gene TRBV2 combines with J gene TRBJ1-4, with TRBD1 matching over 7 bases. V lost 8 bases, J lost 1 base, and 4 bases stayed unmatched. The CDR3 covers 14 residues. In germline, CDR1 is SNHLY, CDR2 FYNNEI. The CDR3 nucleotides are TGTGCCAGCTGCCGGGACAGAACTAATGAAAAACTGTTTTTT. It translates to CASCRDRTNEKLFF.

V and J are TRBV20-1 and TRBJ2-3, with D perhaps TRBD2 (5 bases). The CDR3 has 14 residues. V dropped 6 bases and J dropped 0 bases, with 13 bases sitting between them. Germline lookup yields CDR1 DFQATT and CDR2 SNEGSKA (reference sequence). The CDR3 loop is CSAWLAGSTDTQYF. As DNA, the CDR3 is TGCAGTGCCTGGCTGGCGGGCAGCACAGATACGCAGTATTTT.

This clonotype was seen a few times. The chain employs TRBV21-1 and TRBJ2-2; the table calls TRBD1, which could not be checked here. TRBV21-1 is reported as a pseudogene. This CDR3 spans 19 amino acids. CDR3 in DNA: TGTGCCAGCAGCATAATGGACAGGGGTAGTCGGATCAACACCGGGGAGCTGTTTTTT. Protein product: CASSIMDRGSRINTGELFF.

This clonotype was seen ten or more times. The rearrangement joins TRBV4-1 to TRBJ2-3, with TRBD1 matching 9 bases. The CDR3 sequence is 13 residues long. Germline V gene data show CDR1 as MGHRA and CDR2 as YSYEKL. With 6 bases clipped from V and 10 bases from J, the junction kept 8 bases outside the gene matches. The CDR3 bases are TGCGCCAGCAGGGGGGTCACAGGGGGCTCGCAGTATTTT. This codes for CASRGVTGGSQYF.

This clonotype was seen only a few times. The chain is built from TRBV24-1 and TRBJ2-3; 14 nucleotides match TRBD2. Trimming cost V 4 bases and J 2 bases; bases outside gene matches: 10. Looked up from germline, CDR1 is KGHDR and CDR2 is SFDVKD. The CDR3 has 19 amino acids. The CDR3, as DNA: TGTGCCACCAGTGACAACCTCGGACTAGCGGGGGGTCACACAGATACGCAGTATTTT. Protein: CATSDNLGLAGGHTDTQYF.

The V call is TRBV7-2, the J call TRBJ2-5; weak D call: TRBD2 (5 bases). There are 14 residues in the CDR3. The germline V gene encodes CDR1 SGHTA and CDR2 FQGNSA. Trimming left V 5 bases short and J 9 bases short, with 19 bases between. CDR3 nucleotide sequence: TGTGCCAGCAGCGGACTCCTATTGGGGTTGGCCCAGTACTTC. Translation gives CASSGLLLGLAQYF. The full variable domain, completed using reference TRBV7-2 and TRBJ2-5, is GAGVSQSPSNKVTEKGKDVELRCDPISGHTALYWYRQSLGQGLEFLIYFQGNSAPDKSGLPSDRFSAERTGGSVSTLTIQRTQQEDSAVYLCASSGLLLGLAQYFGPGTRLLVL.

There are a few counts of this clonotype. The J gene is TRBJ2-7, the V gene TRBV20-1; tentatively, D is TRBD1 (6 bases). V lost 3 bases and J lost 5, with 14 bases in between. There are 13 residues in the CDR3. Germline V CDR1 and CDR2: DFQATT, SNEGSKA (reference sequence). CDR3 bases: TGCAGTGCTAGTCACAGGGCTGACGACGAGCAGTACTTC. Its protein is CSASHRADDEQYF.

V usage is TRBV6-2 or TRBV6-3 and J usage is TRBJ1-6; D remains ambiguous. The CDR3 is 13 amino acids. Germline CDR1 is MNHEY and CDR2 is SVGEGT. V dropped 5 bases and J dropped 6 bases, with 8 bases sitting between them. CDR3 in amino acids: CASSRTPNSPLHF. In nucleotides, the CDR3 is TGTGCCAGCAGTCGGACCCCTAATTCACCCCTCCACTTT.

The genes are TRBV20-1 and TRBJ2-3, with 11 nucleotides matching TRBD2. Per germline, CDR1 DFQATT and CDR2 SNEGSKA (reference sequence). V lost 6 bases, J lost 5 bases, and 7 bases stayed unmatched. The CDR3 runs 14 residues. The CDR3 DNA sequence: TGCAGTGCGACGACTAGCGGGAAACGAGATACGCAGTATTTT. The encoded protein is CSATTSGKRDTQYF.

As to this clonotype: A read error is possible here, since a much larger clone lies one base away. The V gene is TRBV29-1, the J gene TRBJ1-1; 7 nucleotides align to TRBD1. The CDR3 sequence is 13 residues long. V lost 5 bases and J lost 3; bases outside the gene matches: 6. The germline V gene has CDR1 SQVTM and CDR2 ANQGSEA. The CDR3 DNA is TGCAGCGTTAGGGACAGCATGGACACTGAAGCTTTCTTT. The encoded protein is CSVRDSMDTEAFF.

There are a few counts of this clonotype. V gene TRBV4-2 combines with J gene TRBJ2-2, with TRBD2 matching 7 bases. Germline CDR1 reads LGHNA; CDR2 reads YNFKEQ. Trimming cost V 7 bases and J 5 bases; bases outside gene matches: 7. CDR3 length: 14 amino acids. For the CDR3, the DNA is TGTGCCAGCACCCGGGACTACCAGACCGGGGAGCTGTTTTTT. The encoded protein is CASTRDYQTGELFF.